Following are 16 T cell receptor beta chains from one sample sequenced in a study of early T cells in non-severe SARS-CoV-2 infection (dated by TCRdb to about 2021). The method behind the library was 5' RACE. The instrument was a NextSeq 500. In-frame beta chains were kept once TCRdb had trimmed the public reads at Q25 with fastp and called clones with MiXCR. Each record represents a unique CDR3 protein, reported with the most common genes and DNA among its rows. The sample profile shows tens of thousands of distinct CDR3 sequences; 6.1% of them were found once. The ten largest clonotypes hold about an eighth of the sample. The sequencing input was whole blood. Receptor source: an adult who was a healthcare worker with PCR-confirmed SARS-CoV-2 infection or an uninfected control (not recorded which).

As regards this clonotype: The junction and the germline gene differ at one end; a read error may be behind it. The chain recombines TRBV7-2 with TRBJ1-5; TRBD1 aligns across 8 bases. This CDR3 has 15 amino acids. The germline V gene has CDR1 SGHTA and CDR2 FQGNSA. The CDR3: CASSPFAGGYQLQHF. As DNA, the CDR3 is TGTGCCAGCAGCCCCTTCGCAGGGGGCTATCAGCTCCAGCATTTT.

The sample holds many counts of this clonotype. V and J are TRBV25-1 and TRBJ1-2; the D gene is possibly TRBD1 (5 bases). Trimming took 2 bases from V and 4 from J, leaving 11 bases between them. CDR3 length equals 14 residues. Germline CDR1 MGHDK, CDR2 SYGVNS. The CDR3 loop reads CASSEPRAPYGYTF. The DNA for the CDR3 is TGTGCCAGCAGTGAACCCAGGGCCCCCTATGGCTACACCTTC.

This clonotype was seen ten or more times. The chain employs TRBV27 and TRBJ2-1; D tentatively fits TRBD1 or TRBD2 (6 bases each). Germline V gene data show CDR1 as MNHEY and CDR2 as SMNVEV (reference sequence). This CDR3 comprises 12 residues. V was trimmed by 8 bases and J by 7 bases, leaving 12 bases between them. The CDR3, as DNA: TGTGCCAGCGAGGGGGGTGTGAATGAGCAGTTCTTC. It encodes CASEGGVNEQFF.

This clonotype was picked up many times. The chain employs TRBV7-6 and TRBJ2-1; D unclear. Trimming left V 5 bases short and J 4 bases short, with 6 bases between. The CDR3 contains 12 residues. Germline V CDR1 and CDR2: SGHVS, FNYEAQ. CDR3 bases: TGTGCCAGCAGCGACGGGTACAATGAGCAGTTCTTC. It codes for CASSDGYNEQFF. The full variable domain, with the rest looked up from reference TRBV7-6 and TRBJ2-1, is GAGVSQSPRYKVTKRGQDVALRCDPISGHVSLYWYRQALGQGPEFLTYFNYEAQQDKSGLPNDRFSAERPEGSISTLTIQRTEQRDSAMYRCASSDGYNEQFFGPGTRLTVL.

This clonotype was seen at least ten times. V is TRBV29-1 and J is TRBJ1-2; 8 bases fit TRBD1. The V gene's germline CDR1 is SQVTM and CDR2 ANQGSEA. This CDR3 has 12 residues. V gave up 7 bases and J gave up 4 bases; unmatched junction bases: 5. The CDR3 sequence: CSAADRAYGYTF. CDR3 bases: TGCAGCGCCGCGGACAGGGCCTATGGCTACACCTTC.

In its sample, this clonotype was seen many times. The chain couples TRBV30 to TRBJ2-3; perhaps D is TRBD1 or TRBD2 (6 bases each). The germline gives CDR1 GTSNPN, CDR2 SVGIG (reference sequence). This CDR3 is 15 amino acids long. V was shortened by 2 bases and J by 2 bases, with 14 bases between the two germline ends. The CDR3 bases are TGTGCCTGGAGTAGGCAGGGGAGGCTCACAGATACGCAGTATTTT. Translation: CAWSRQGRLTDTQYF.

In its sample, this clonotype was seen many times. This chain connects TRBV18 to TRBJ2-5; D is tentatively TRBD1 or TRBD2 (6 bases each). CDR3 length: 14 amino acids. Germline lookup yields CDR1 KGHSH and CDR2 LQKENI. V shed 5 bases and J shed 3 bases, with 13 bases lying between them. The CDR3 DNA sequence: TGTGCCAGCTCAATGAGGGGGGCCGAAGAGACCCAGTACTTC. This sequence encodes CASSMRGAEETQYF.

This clonotype was picked up many times. CDR3 residues: CASSRWGQTETQYF. The DNA of the CDR3 is TGTGCCAGTAGCCGGTGGGGACAAACAGAGACCCAGTACTTC. The rearrangement links TRBV19 to TRBJ2-5, with D tentatively TRBD1 (6 bases). Germline loops: CDR1 LNHDA, CDR2 SQIVND (reference sequence). V lost 6 bases and J lost 4, with 15 bases in between. CDR3 size: 14 residues.

This clonotype was counted ten times or more. The chain links TRBV11-2 to TRBJ2-1; D gene unclear. Germline V lookup: CDR1 SGHAT, CDR2 FQNNGV. Trimming cost V 2 bases and J 5 bases, with 13 bases left between them. The CDR3 runs to 15 residues. The CDR3 DNA is TGTGCCAGCAGCTTAACTCCCGGGTCAAACAATGAGCAGTTCTTC. The encoded protein is CASSLTPGSNNEQFF.

The CDR3 coding sequence is TGTGCCAGCAGCGGGACCGGACTGAATGAAAAACTGTTTTTT. Its protein product is CASSGTGLNEKLFF. The V call is TRBV7-9, the J call TRBJ1-4; D is perhaps TRBD1 (5 bases). Trimming cost V 5 bases and J 5 bases, with 12 bases left between them. This CDR3 region has 14 residues. Germline CDR1 reads SEHNR; CDR2 reads FQNEAQ (reference sequence).

The V call is TRBV5-1, the J call TRBJ2-7; D is unresolved. V was cut by 1 base and J by 2 bases, with 10 bases left in between. The CDR3 has 14 residues. CDR1 SGHRS and CDR2 YFSETQ come from the germline V gene. The CDR3 region is CASSLTQDPYEQYF. CDR3 nucleotide sequence: TGCGCCAGCAGCTTGACTCAGGACCCCTACGAGCAGTACTTC.

There are many counts of this clonotype. The chain has TRBV6-2 or TRBV6-3 and TRBJ1-5; 7 positions agree with TRBD1. The germline V gene has CDR1 MNHEY and CDR2 SVGEGT. The trim removed 5 bases at V and 5 bases at J, leaving 9 bases unmatched. The CDR3 totals 15 residues. CDR3 sequence (DNA): TGTGCCAGCAGTGGCCGGGACAGCACCTATCAGCCCCAGCATTTT. Amino acid sequence: CASSGRDSTYQPQHF.

This clonotype was picked up a small number of times. The J gene is TRBJ2-7, the V gene TRBV29-1; maybe TRBD1 (6 bases). CDR3 length: 16 amino acids. The V gene lost 1 base and the J gene lost 5 bases, with 21 bases spanning the gap. The germline V gene encodes CDR1 SQVTM and CDR2 ANQGSEA. Here the CDR3 DNA reads TGCAGCGTTGAAGGGGCGGCAGGGGCTCTTCAGGACGAGCAGTACTTC. Translating it yields CSVEGAAGALQDEQYF.

In this sample, this clonotype turned up many times. J is TRBJ2-3 and V is TRBV7-8; D call uncertain. With 5 bases removed from V and 6 bases from J, the gap between germline ends came to 12 bases. The length of the CDR3 is 13 residues. Germline V gene lookup returns CDR1 SGHVS and CDR2 FQNEAQ. In nucleotides, the CDR3 is TGTGCCAGCAGCCCCCCACGCGAGGATACGCAGTATTTT. This sequence encodes CASSPPREDTQYF.

This clonotype has only a few counts. The chain carries TRBV20-1 and TRBJ2-2; D possibly uses TRBD1 or TRBD2 (5 bases each). This CDR3 is 17 amino acids long. Germline CDR1 DFQATT, CDR2 SNEGSKA (reference sequence). Trimming removed 5 bases from V and 6 bases from J, with 25 bases in between. CDR3 region: CSAPNRGRIGSPGELFF. Written as DNA, the CDR3 is TGCAGTGCTCCTAATCGGGGACGGATCGGAAGCCCCGGGGAGCTGTTTTTT.

The rearrangement joins TRBV27 to TRBJ1-4; no reliable D call. Germline CDR1 and CDR2: MNHEY and SMNVEV (reference sequence). V was cut by 8 bases and J by 4 bases, with 8 bases left in between. The CDR3 length is 12 residues. In DNA, the CDR3 is TGTGCCAGCTCAGCCCTTAATGAAAAACTGTTTTTT. Translating gives CASSALNEKLFF.